The source of this TCR beta chain is a study of blood T cell repertoires in COVID-19. About the research overall: Donors in the United States, Italy and Spain gave samples during acute or convalescent COVID-19.

This CDR3 spans 13 amino acids. Germline CDR1 SEHNR, CDR2 FQNEAQ (reference sequence). Trimming cost V 5 bases and J 7 bases, with 12 bases left between them. This clone has a single count. Authors' methods: Amplification of reference gene primers provided the estimated nucleated cell counts. TCRdb's copy holds only in-frame clones and misses some; the assay was immunoSEQ multiplex PCR. V, J and clone size are those of that table, while D and trimming were read from the DNA. The repertoire consists of 110,000 to 150,000 clones, with about 80% occurring once and the leading ten covering around 3.3%. This sequence originates from a man aged 60-69 years with acute or convalescent COVID-19. The sequenced material came from peripheral blood. This chain uses TRBV7-9 with TRBJ2-1; no firm D call. CDR3 sequence: CASSPTRENEQFF. CDR3 DNA sequence: TGTGCCAGCAGCCCAACGAGAGAGAATGAGCAGTTCTTC.